This T cell receptor (beta chain) was documented in a study of cytomegalovirus exposure and HLA in healthy donors (dated by TCRdb to about 2017). Regarding the complete study: According to a later analysis, one platform produced both the roughly 110 validation repertoires and the 666 repertoires of the first cohort. The study was designed to test whether signatures of past pathogen exposure could be identified by cataloging public T cell receptors. A separate validation cohort of about 110 different subjects was used in addition to the 666-subject first cohort. To predict cytomegalovirus infection status, the study brought together high-throughput TCR immunosequencing, statistical association of individual TCRs with disease status, and machine learning.

Spanning cysteine to phenylalanine, the CDR3 consists of 14 amino acids. The entry retains the CDR3 DNA only, 42 bases that are in frame from base 1. CDR1 SGDLS and CDR2 YYNGEE were looked up in the germline V gene. The V and J ends are trimmed by 4 bases and 5 bases, leaving 14 bases between them. Regarding this clone: Its antigen target is currently unknown. No per-base quality is available; no much larger clone lies one base away.

The library came from the immunoSEQ multiplex PCR assay. The paper's data handling went like this. A statistical classification framework was built for diagnosing cytomegalovirus status from the catalog of TCR beta chain sequences. TCRdb provides this immuneACCESS table in a form limited to in-frame rearrangements. Some clones are lacking; in checked studies, under half of them reflect an unresolved V gene, and why the rest are absent is not known. V, J and clone size reflect that table, while D and trimming were determined from the DNA. The sample has roughly 100,000 clones on record, around 83% of them singletons. Roughly 4% of the sample belongs to the ten largest clones. The donors belonged to the validation cohort of about 130 subjects, which was separate from the roughly 680-subject first cohort. What the study reported, not specific to this receptor: The study listed 150 to 200 TCR beta chains as associated with cytomegalovirus. Across donors, most TCR sequences were observed very rarely, whereas some public TCRs were present in many individuals. In a later analysis, TCRs clustered in the first cohort were found to also tend to co-occur in the approximately 120 validation repertoires, with 94% of cluster scores above 0. The authors suggested that the approach could potentially be extended to other disease states and immunological phenotypes. In vitro tests confirmed that three of the cytomegalovirus-associated TCR beta chains recognize cytomegalovirus antigens. The validation cohort had no HLA typing available for a later analysis, so co-occurrence within that cohort was assessed over all 120 repertoires. Cytomegalovirus status was reported to be diagnosed by the classifier with high specificity and sensitivity in both the original and validation cohorts.

The sequence is built from TRBV9 and TRBJ2-3; the D gene is perhaps TRBD2, on 6 matching bases. Input material: PBMCs. The TCR was taken from a woman aged 18-30 years in good health and CMV-seropositive. This receptor carries the CDR3 CASSSPLEGDTQYF. In nucleotide form, the sequence is TGTGCCAGCAGCTCCCCTTTGGAGGGAGATACGCAGTATTTT.